This T cell receptor beta chain was profiled in a study of blood T cell repertoires in COVID-19. The sample holds one count of this clone. The junction and the germline gene differ at one end; a read error may be behind it. This specimen includes other DNA sequences encoding the same CDR3. Per the authors' pipeline: It was from reference gene primer amplification that nucleated cell counts were estimated. Generated by immunoSEQ multiplex PCR, the TCRdb table keeps only in-frame clones and is missing some. That table is the source of V, J and clone size, and D and trimming were worked out from the DNA. The data show about 240,000 clones, with about nine tenths seen just once and 2.5% to 3% held by the top ten. CDR1 MNHEY and CDR2 SVGEGT come from the germline V gene. CDR3 size: 15 residues.

The rearrangement links TRBV6-2 or TRBV6-3 to TRBJ2-2, with D tentatively TRBD2 (6 bases). This clonotype was obtained from a woman in her thirties with acute COVID-19. Input material: PBMCs or T cells enriched from blood (not recorded which). The CDR3 DNA reads as TGCGCCAGCAGCCCCGGGAGACTAGGGTTCGGGGAGCTGTTTTTT. It is translated as CASSPGRLGFGELFF.